This TCR beta chain was obtained from a study of early T cells in non-severe SARS-CoV-2 infection. Study-wide context: Sequenced bulk RNA came from whole blood that was unsorted, and chains were unpaired.

Researchers tagged individual cDNA molecules with unique molecular identifiers. MiXCR, run by TCRdb on the 5' RACE reads, gives a single entry per CDR3 protein. Of around 28,000 distinct CDR3 sequences detected, over 3.5% appear once; the ten largest clones hold 4.4%. Germline V gene sequence: CDR1 SGHKS, CDR2 YYEKEE (reference sequence). V gave up 0 bases and J gave up 8 bases, with 11 bases separating them. This CDR3 spans 13 amino acids. Findings of the study overall: Using VDJdb, the matching emphasized anti-spike CD8 responses while missing private and CD4 specificities.

In its sample, this clonotype was seen many times. The antigen remains undetermined. Sequenced material: whole blood. The clonotype comes from an adult who was a healthcare worker with PCR-confirmed SARS-CoV-2 infection or an uninfected control (not recorded which). This chain links TRBV5-5 with TRBJ1-2; the D is unclear. CDR3 in DNA: TGTGCCAGCAGCTTGGATGGGTTGAGCGGCTACACCTTC. It yields the protein CASSLDGLSGYTF.